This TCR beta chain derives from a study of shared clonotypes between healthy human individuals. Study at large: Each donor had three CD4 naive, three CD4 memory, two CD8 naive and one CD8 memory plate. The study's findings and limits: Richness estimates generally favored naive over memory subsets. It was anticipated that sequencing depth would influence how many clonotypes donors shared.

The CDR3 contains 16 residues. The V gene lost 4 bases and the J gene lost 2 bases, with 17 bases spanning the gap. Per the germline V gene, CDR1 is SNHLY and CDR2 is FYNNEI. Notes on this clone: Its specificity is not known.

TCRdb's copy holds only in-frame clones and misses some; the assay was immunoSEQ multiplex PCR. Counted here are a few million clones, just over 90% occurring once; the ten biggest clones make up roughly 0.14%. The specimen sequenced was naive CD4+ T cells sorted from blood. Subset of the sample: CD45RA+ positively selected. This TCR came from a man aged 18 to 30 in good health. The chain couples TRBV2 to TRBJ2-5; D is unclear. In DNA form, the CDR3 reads TGTGCCAGCAGTGGGGGTGGCAAATCTGGGCAAGAGACCCAGTACTTC. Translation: CASSGGGKSGQETQYF.